Here is one TCR beta chain with its context. This entry is derived from a study of cytomegalovirus exposure and HLA in healthy donors. PCR involved 60 Vbeta and 13 Jbeta primers. The assay was immunoSEQ multiplex PCR, and TCRdb's table has in-frame clones only and misses some. The sample table includes about 110,000 clones. Per the germline V gene, CDR1 is MNHEY and CDR2 is SMNVEV (reference sequence). The V and J ends lost 4 bases and 0 bases respectively, with 16 bases between them. The CDR3 extends over 16 amino acids. What was sequenced was PBMCs. The clonotype originates from a man between 18 and 35 years old in good health and CMV-seronegative. This sequence joins TRBV27 and TRBJ2-7; tentatively, D is TRBD1 (5 bases). The CDR3 loop reads CASSSDNGAGSYEQYF. The CDR3 coding sequence is TGTGCCAGCAGTTCCGATAATGGGGCAGGCTCCTACGAGCAGTACTTC.